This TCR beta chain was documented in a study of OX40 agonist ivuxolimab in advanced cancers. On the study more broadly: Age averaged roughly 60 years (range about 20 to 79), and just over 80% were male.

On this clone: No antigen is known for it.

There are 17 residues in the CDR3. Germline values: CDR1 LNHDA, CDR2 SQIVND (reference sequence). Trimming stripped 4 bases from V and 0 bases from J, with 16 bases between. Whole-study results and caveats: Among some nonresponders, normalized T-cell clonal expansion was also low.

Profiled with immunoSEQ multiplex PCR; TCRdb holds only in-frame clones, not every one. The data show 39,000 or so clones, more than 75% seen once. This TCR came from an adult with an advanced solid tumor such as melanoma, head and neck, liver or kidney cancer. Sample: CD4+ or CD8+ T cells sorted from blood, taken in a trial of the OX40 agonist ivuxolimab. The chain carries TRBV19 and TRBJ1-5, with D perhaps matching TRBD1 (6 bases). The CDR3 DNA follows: TGTGCCAGTAGTAACAGGGCCCCCATTAATAGCAATCAGCCCCAGCATTTT. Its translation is CASSNRAPINSNQPQHF.